This TCR beta chain emerged from a study of OX40 agonist ivuxolimab in advanced cancers. The sample holds one count of this clone. Autoimmune disease history or systemic immunosuppression led to patients being barred. The V gene end was trimmed by 1 base and the J gene end by 5 bases; junction bases not matched to a gene: 4. CDR1 and CDR2 from the germline V gene are KGHSH and LQKENI. The CDR3 totals 16 residues. Repertoires were generated with immunoSEQ multiplex PCR, while TCRdb's copy carries only in-frame clones and drops some. This sample has tens of thousands of clones, with around 83% found just once.

Sample: CD4+ or CD8+ T cells sorted from blood, taken in a trial of the OX40 agonist ivuxolimab. The sequence was obtained from an adult with an advanced solid tumor such as melanoma, head and neck, liver or kidney cancer. V usage is TRBV18 and J usage is TRBJ2-2; 10 bases are shared with TRBD1. This chain's CDR3 is CASSPLQGQGTGELFF. CDR3 coding DNA: TGTGCCAGCTCACCACTGCAGGGACAGGGGACCGGGGAGCTGTTTTTT.